One and the same sample provided the 30 T cell receptor beta chains below, sequenced in a study of blood T cell repertoires in COVID-19. Profiled with immunoSEQ multiplex PCR; TCRdb holds only in-frame clones, not every one. The sample carries about 70,000 clones, around 86% recorded once. Source material: peripheral blood. These receptors all come from a woman older than 75 with active or convalescent COVID-19.

V and J are TRBV5-1 and TRBJ2-1, with 15 bases identical to TRBD2. Germline V CDR1 and CDR2: SGHRS, YFSETQ. V was clipped by 0 bases and J by 7 bases; unmatched bases: 8. The CDR3 runs 18 residues. CDR3 protein: CASSLGTGTSGGPNEQFF. The CDR3 DNA reads as TGCGCCAGCAGCTTGGGTACCGGGACTAGCGGGGGGCCAAATGAGCAGTTCTTC.

This chain connects TRBV7-2 to TRBJ1-4; D uncertain. Germline V CDR1 and CDR2: SGHTA, FQGNSA. Trimming stripped 2 bases from V and 4 bases from J, with 8 bases between. CDR3 size: 14 residues. In DNA form, the CDR3 reads TGTGCCAGCAGCTTAAGAGCCTTTAATGAAAAACTGTTTTTT. Translated: CASSLRAFNEKLFF.

This chain joins TRBV14 and TRBJ1-3; no reliable D call. The ends were cut back, 6 bases at V and 0 bases at J, with 6 bases in the middle. CDR1 and CDR2 (germline): SGHDN, FVKESK. The CDR3 is 13 amino acids. CDR3 nucleotide sequence: TGTGCCAGCAGATGGGCCTCTGGAAACACCATATATTTT. It codes for CASRWASGNTIYF.

The chain couples TRBV3-1 (or the pseudogene TRBV3-2) to TRBJ1-6; possible D gene TRBD1, 6 bases. The V gene lost 5 bases and the J gene lost 10 bases, with 18 bases spanning the gap. The length of the CDR3 is 15 residues. Germline CDR1 reads LGHDT; CDR2 reads YNNKEL (reference sequence). CDR3 bases: TGTGCCAGCAGCTCGGTCCAGGGGTTTAGGTCACCCCTCCACTTT. Translating gives CASSSVQGFRSPLHF.

This clone has a handful of counts. The gene calls are TRBV4-3 and TRBJ1-1, with D possibly TRBD1 on 5 matching bases. The germline V and J ends were trimmed by 3 bases and 5 bases, with 16 bases remaining between them. The CDR3 length is 15 residues. From germline, CDR1 is LGHNA and CDR2 YSLEER. CDR3 amino acids: CASSQNRGIGTEAFF. As DNA, the CDR3 is TGCGCCAGCAGCCAGAATCGGGGGATAGGGACTGAAGCTTTCTTT.

V and J are TRBV21-1 and TRBJ1-1. TRBV21-1 is labeled a pseudogene. The CDR3 spans 16 residues. This CDR3 is CASSIPTIQGGTEAFF. CDR3 bases: TGTGCCAGCAGCATCCCAACTATACAGGGAGGGACTGAAGCTTTCTTT.

The chain links TRBV3-1 (or the pseudogene TRBV3-2) to TRBJ2-1; 7 nucleotides match TRBD1. Trimming at V came to 3 bases and at J to 5 bases, leaving 10 bases not matched to a gene. The CDR3 length is 16 residues. Looked up from germline, CDR1 is LGHDT and CDR2 is YNNKEL (reference sequence). The CDR3 reads CASSHEDRVGNNEQFF. Written as DNA, the CDR3 is TGTGCCAGCAGCCATGAAGACAGGGTAGGCAACAATGAGCAGTTCTTC.

This clone was counted only a few times. The CDR3 DNA reads TGTGCCAGGAGAACCGGGAGGCGGGATGAGCAGTTCTTC. It yields the protein CARRTGRRDEQFF. The V and J genes are TRBV19 and TRBJ2-1; TRBD2 matches 7 bases. CDR3 length: 13 residues. Germline assignment: CDR1 LNHDA and CDR2 SQIVND (reference sequence). After removal of 9 bases from V and 8 bases from J, the junction contained 10 bases not matched to a gene. Together with reference TRBV19 and TRBJ2-1, the CDR3 gives the full variable domain: DGGITQSPKYLFRKEGQNVTLSCEQNLNHDAMYWYRQDPGQGLRLIYYSQIVNDFQKGDIAEGYSVSREKKESFPLTVTSAQKNPTAFYLCARRTGRRDEQFFGPGTRLTVL.

V gene TRBV27 combines with J gene TRBJ2-5; D gene ambiguous. Per the germline V gene, CDR1 is MNHEY and CDR2 is SMNVEV (reference sequence). The CDR3 length is 13 residues. V dropped 5 bases and J dropped 2 bases, with 9 bases sitting between them. The CDR3: CASSLNEQETQYF. CDR3 DNA sequence: TGTGCCAGCAGTCTTAACGAGCAAGAGACCCAGTACTTC.

The rearrangement links TRBV7-9 to TRBJ2-7; the match to TRBD1 covers 8 bases. Trimming took 1 base from V and 4 from J; bases not matched to a gene: 3. Germline V gene sequence: CDR1 SEHNR, CDR2 FQNEAQ (reference sequence). The CDR3 spans 14 residues. CDR3 protein: CASSLEWTGYEQYF. In nucleotides, the CDR3 is TGTGCCAGCAGCTTAGAGTGGACAGGGTACGAGCAGTACTTC.

This clone occurred a few times. This chain uses TRBV27 with TRBJ1-2; D remains ambiguous. The germline V and J ends were trimmed by 0 bases and 8 bases, with 13 bases remaining between them. The CDR3 spans 14 residues. CDR1 and CDR2 from the germline V gene are MNHEY and SMNVEV (reference sequence). CDR3 sequence (DNA): TGTGCCAGCAGTTTATCGGGAGGGTTAGTGGGCTACACCTTC. It translates to CASSLSGGLVGYTF.

CDR3 DNA: TGCGCCAGCAGCTTGGGACTAGCTGGAGATACGCAGTATTTT. The encoded protein is CASSLGLAGDTQYF. The chain recombines TRBV5-1 with TRBJ2-3, with TRBD2 matching over 7 bases. Trimming cost V 0 bases and J 5 bases; bases outside gene matches: 3. The CDR3 loop spans 14 amino acids. Germline CDR1 reads SGHRS; CDR2 reads YFSETQ.

This CDR3 reads CASSPGTGLGKLFF. In DNA, the CDR3 is TGTGCCAGCAGTCCCGGGACAGGGTTAGGGAAACTGTTTTTT. The gene calls are TRBV27 and TRBJ1-4; 9 bases agree with TRBD1. Losses at the gene ends were 5 bases for V and 11 bases for J; bases not matched to a gene: 9. The CDR3 runs to 14 residues. Germline V gene lookup returns CDR1 MNHEY and CDR2 SMNVEV (reference sequence).

The J gene is TRBJ2-1, the V gene TRBV18, with D perhaps matching TRBD1 (6 bases). Trimming took 1 base from V and 7 from J, leaving 14 bases between them. This CDR3 is built from 15 residues. The germline V gene has CDR1 KGHSH and CDR2 LQKENI. CDR3 protein: CASSPRDIPGNEQFF. CDR3 nucleotide sequence: TGTGCCAGCTCACCACGGGACATCCCTGGGAATGAGCAGTTCTTC.

The rearrangement uses TRBV5-1 and TRBJ2-3; 8 bases are a match to TRBD1. CDR3 size: 17 residues. Germline trimming cut 6 bases from V and 4 bases from J; bases unmatched to any gene: 16. In germline, CDR1 is SGHRS, CDR2 YFSETQ. CDR3 in amino acids: CASKGQAFSGQPDTQYF. The DNA of the CDR3 is TGCGCCAGCAAGGGACAGGCCTTTTCGGGTCAGCCAGATACGCAGTATTTT.

The chain recombines TRBV11-3 with TRBJ2-1; D unresolved. This CDR3 is 14 amino acids long. V was cut by 4 bases and J by 9 bases, with 16 bases left in between. Germline V lookup: CDR1 SGHNT, CDR2 YENEEA. This CDR3 reads CASSSTTRPGEQFF. The CDR3 DNA reads TGTGCCAGCAGCTCCACTACCCGCCCTGGTGAGCAGTTCTTC.

Written as DNA, the CDR3 is TGTGCCAGCAGCGGCAGGTCCTACGAGCAGTACTTC. Its translation: CASSGRSYEQYF. The chain is built from TRBV7-9 and TRBJ2-7; D call uncertain. The germline CDR1 and CDR2 sequences are SEHNR and FQNEAQ (reference sequence). The CDR3 has 12 amino acids. The V end was cut by 5 bases, the J end by 1 base, with 6 bases between.

The chain couples TRBV7-9 to TRBJ1-4; 9 bases match TRBD1. J lost 7 bases, V lost 5 bases, and 5 bases had no gene match. CDR1 is SEHNR and CDR2 is FQNEAQ in the germline V gene (reference sequence). CDR3 size: 14 residues. CDR3 coding DNA: TGTGCCAGCAGCCCACGACAGGGGGGTGAAAAACTGTTTTTT. This sequence encodes CASSPRQGGEKLFF.

The chain links TRBV5-5 to TRBJ1-4; D perhaps matches TRBD1 (5 bases). CDR1 is SGHKS and CDR2 is YYEKEE in the germline V gene (reference sequence). V was cut by 4 bases and J by 7 bases, with 11 bases left in between. CDR3 length: 13 amino acids. CDR3 region: CASSPDSSEKLFF. The CDR3 DNA sequence: TGTGCCAGCAGCCCCGACAGTTCTGAAAAACTGTTTTTT.

The genes are TRBV5-1 and TRBJ2-3, with D tentatively TRBD1 (6 bases). Germline V gene data show CDR1 as SGHRS and CDR2 as YFSETQ. The CDR3 is 14 amino acids. Trimming took off 8 bases at V and 5 bases at J, with 18 bases between the two ends. The CDR3 DNA reads TGCGCCAGTCAACTAGGGACACGGGGAGATACGCAGTATTTT. Translation gives CASQLGTRGDTQYF.

The V and J genes are TRBV27 and TRBJ1-2; D possibly corresponds to TRBD1 (6 bases). CDR1 is MNHEY and CDR2 is SMNVEV in the germline V gene (reference sequence). V was trimmed by 7 bases and J by 0 bases, leaving 12 bases between them. The CDR3 loop spans 14 amino acids. CDR3 amino acids: CASTSTGTNYGYTF. The CDR3 DNA reads as TGTGCCAGCACTTCGACAGGAACTAACTATGGCTACACCTTC.

This clone was counted once. The chain recombines TRBV19 with TRBJ1-2; D is uncertain. Trimming pared 5 bases from V and 10 bases from J, leaving 14 bases between. CDR3 length: 12 residues. Germline-derived CDR1 and CDR2 are LNHDA and SQIVND (reference sequence). Here the CDR3 reads CASSPRFPYYTF. Written as DNA, the CDR3 is TGTGCCAGTAGTCCCCGGTTCCCTTACTACACCTTC. The full variable domain, completed using reference TRBV19 and TRBJ1-2, is DGGITQSPKYLFRKEGQNVTLSCEQNLNHDAMYWYRQDPGQGLRLIYYSQIVNDFQKGDIAEGYSVSREKKESFPLTVTSAQKNPTAFYLCASSPRFPYYTFGSGTRLTVV.

This clone was seen once. The V gene is TRBV10-3, the J gene TRBJ2-5; D might be TRBD2 (6 bases). Germline V lookup: CDR1 ENHRY, CDR2 SYGVKD. This CDR3 contains 14 residues. The ends were cut back, 6 bases at V and 1 base at J, with 12 bases in the middle. The CDR3 nucleotides are TGTGCCATCAGGGGGACGGGGGTCCAAGAGACCCAGTACTTC. It encodes CAIRGTGVQETQYF.

The chain is built from TRBV4-3 and TRBJ2-3, with a weak D call TRBD2 (6 bases). The germline V and J ends were trimmed by 4 bases and 0 bases, with 11 bases remaining between them. Germline values: CDR1 LGHNA, CDR2 YSLEER. The CDR3 consists of 15 residues. CDR3 sequence (DNA): TGCGCCAGCAGCCTCGGGGGATCCAGCACAGATACGCAGTATTTT. It encodes CASSLGGSSTDTQYF.

This rearrangement joins TRBV5-1 to TRBJ2-5, with TRBD2 matching 7 bases. Germline CDR1 is SGHRS and CDR2 is YFSETQ. V shed 1 base and J 5 bases; nucleotides not matched to a gene: 11. This CDR3 spans 16 amino acids. CDR3 DNA sequence: TGCGCCAGCAGCTTGATCAGCGGGGCGTTAGGGGAGACCCAGTACTTC. This sequence encodes CASSLISGALGETQYF.

The gene calls are TRBV27 and TRBJ1-6, with D possibly being TRBD1 (5 bases). The CDR3 spans 15 residues. With 2 bases removed from V and 8 bases from J, the gap between germline ends came to 13 bases. Per the germline V gene, CDR1 is MNHEY and CDR2 is SMNVEV (reference sequence). The CDR3 sequence is CASSLNTGVHSPLHF. CDR3 coding DNA: TGTGCCAGCAGTTTAAACACGGGGGTACATTCACCCCTCCACTTT.

J is TRBJ1-2 and V is TRBV7-8; D remains ambiguous. This CDR3 contains 13 residues. The ends were cut back, 2 bases at V and 5 bases at J, with 9 bases in the middle. Germline V gives CDR1 SGHVS, CDR2 FQNEAQ. CDR3 sequence (DNA): TGTGCCAGCAGCTTATCGGCGGGTTATGGCTACACCTTC. Its translation: CASSLSAGYGYTF.

This rearrangement joins TRBV5-1 to TRBJ2-3; D ambiguous. Trimming left V 0 bases short and J 0 bases short, with 5 bases between. Germline values: CDR1 SGHRS, CDR2 YFSETQ. The CDR3 extends over 14 amino acids. CDR3 in DNA: TGCGCCAGCAGCTTGGACTCTAGCACAGATACGCAGTATTTT. Protein: CASSLDSSTDTQYF.

There are a few counts of this clone. The chain joins TRBV3-1 (or the pseudogene TRBV3-2) to TRBJ2-7, with D tentatively TRBD1 (6 bases). V lost 1 base and J 6 bases, leaving 10 bases between the germline ends. Germline values: CDR1 LGHDT, CDR2 YNNKEL (reference sequence). The CDR3 contains 13 residues. The CDR3 DNA reads as TGTGCCAGCAGCCAAGGAGACAGGACCGAGCAGTACTTC. Protein sequence: CASSQGDRTEQYF.

The J gene is TRBJ1-5, the V gene TRBV6-5; D perhaps matches TRBD1 (6 bases). Germline CDR1 is MNHEY and CDR2 is SVGAGI. The CDR3 spans 15 residues. Trimming stripped 6 bases from V and 2 bases from J, with 14 bases between. CDR3 nucleotide sequence: TGTGCCAGCAGCCGGGCCAGGGGTGGCAATCAGCCCCAGCATTTT. Its protein product is CASSRARGGNQPQHF.